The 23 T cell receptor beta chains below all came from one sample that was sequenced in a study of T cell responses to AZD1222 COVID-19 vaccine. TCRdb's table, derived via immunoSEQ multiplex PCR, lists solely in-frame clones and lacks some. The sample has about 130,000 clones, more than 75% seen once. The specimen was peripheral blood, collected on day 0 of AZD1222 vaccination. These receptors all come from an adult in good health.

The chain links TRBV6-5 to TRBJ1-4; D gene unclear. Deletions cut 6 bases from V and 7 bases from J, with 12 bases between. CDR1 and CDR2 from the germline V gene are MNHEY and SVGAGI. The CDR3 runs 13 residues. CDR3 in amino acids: CASRILAGEKLFF. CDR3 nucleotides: TGTGCCAGCAGAATTCTTGCTGGTGAAAAACTGTTTTTT.

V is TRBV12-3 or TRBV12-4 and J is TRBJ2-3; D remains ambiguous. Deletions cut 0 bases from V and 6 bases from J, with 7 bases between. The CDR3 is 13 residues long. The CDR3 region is CASSLAAPDTQYF. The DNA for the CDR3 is TGTGCCAGCAGTTTAGCGGCACCGGATACGCAGTATTTT.

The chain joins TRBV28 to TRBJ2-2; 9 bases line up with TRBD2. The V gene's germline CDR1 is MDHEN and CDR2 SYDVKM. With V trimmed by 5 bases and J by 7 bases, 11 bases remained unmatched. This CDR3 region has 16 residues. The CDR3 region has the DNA TGTGCCAGCAGTCCTCGTTTGGCACTAGCGGGCGGGGAGCTGTTTTTT. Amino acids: CASSPRLALAGGELFF.

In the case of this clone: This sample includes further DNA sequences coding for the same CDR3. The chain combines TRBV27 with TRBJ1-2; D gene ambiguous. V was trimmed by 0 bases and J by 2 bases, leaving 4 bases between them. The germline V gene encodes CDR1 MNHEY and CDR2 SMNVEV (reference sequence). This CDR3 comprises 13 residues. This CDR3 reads CASSLSGNYGYTF. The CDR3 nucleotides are TGTGCCAGCAGTTTATCCGGGAACTATGGCTACACCTTC.

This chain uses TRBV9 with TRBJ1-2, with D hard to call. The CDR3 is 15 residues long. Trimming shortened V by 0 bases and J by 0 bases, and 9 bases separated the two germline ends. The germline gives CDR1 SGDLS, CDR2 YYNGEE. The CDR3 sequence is CASSVGGRTNYGYTF. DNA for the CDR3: TGTGCCAGCAGCGTAGGAGGGAGAACTAACTATGGCTACACCTTC.

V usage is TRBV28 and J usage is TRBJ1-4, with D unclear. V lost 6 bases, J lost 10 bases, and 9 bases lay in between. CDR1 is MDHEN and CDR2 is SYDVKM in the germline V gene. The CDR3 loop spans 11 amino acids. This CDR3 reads CASSRPGKLFF. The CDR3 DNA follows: TGTGCCAGCAGCCGTCCAGGAAAACTGTTTTTT.

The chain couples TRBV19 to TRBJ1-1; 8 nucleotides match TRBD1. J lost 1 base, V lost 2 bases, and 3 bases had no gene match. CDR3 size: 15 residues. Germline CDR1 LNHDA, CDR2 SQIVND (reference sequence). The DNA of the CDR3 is TGTGCCAGTAGTATAAGGACAGGGAGGAACACTGAAGCTTTCTTT. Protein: CASSIRTGRNTEAFF. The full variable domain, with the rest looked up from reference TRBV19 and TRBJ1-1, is DGGITQSPKYLFRKEGQNVTLSCEQNLNHDAMYWYRQDPGQGLRLIYYSQIVNDFQKGDIAEGYSVSREKKESFPLTVTSAQKNPTAFYLCASSIRTGRNTEAFFGQGTRLTVV.

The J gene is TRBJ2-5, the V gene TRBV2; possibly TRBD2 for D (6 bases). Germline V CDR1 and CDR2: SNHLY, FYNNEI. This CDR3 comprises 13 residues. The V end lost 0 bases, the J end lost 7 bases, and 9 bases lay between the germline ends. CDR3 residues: CASSEAGGATQYF. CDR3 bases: TGTGCCAGCAGTGAAGCCGGGGGAGCGACCCAGTACTTC.

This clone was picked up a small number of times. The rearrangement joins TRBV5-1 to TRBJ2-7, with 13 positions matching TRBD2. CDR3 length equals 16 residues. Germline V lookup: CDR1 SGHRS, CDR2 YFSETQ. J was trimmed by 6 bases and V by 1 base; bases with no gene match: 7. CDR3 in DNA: TGCGCCAGCAGCTTGCTCGGACTAGCGGGGGTAGGCGAGCAGTACTTC. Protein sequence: CASSLLGLAGVGEQYF.

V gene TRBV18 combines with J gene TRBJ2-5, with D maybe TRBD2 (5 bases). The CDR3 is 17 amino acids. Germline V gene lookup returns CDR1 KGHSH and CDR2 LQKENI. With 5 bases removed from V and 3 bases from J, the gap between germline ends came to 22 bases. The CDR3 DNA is TGTGCCAGCTCATCTGAAATCGACTCTGGAGGCAAAGAGACCCAGTACTTC. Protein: CASSSEIDSGGKETQYF.

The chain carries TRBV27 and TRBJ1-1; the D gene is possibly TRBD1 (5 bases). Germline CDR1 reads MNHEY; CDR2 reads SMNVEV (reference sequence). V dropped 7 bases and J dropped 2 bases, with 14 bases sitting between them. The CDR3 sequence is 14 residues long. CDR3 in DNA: TGTGCCAGCACCCGATGGGGGGTAAACACTGAAGCTTTCTTT. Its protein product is CASTRWGVNTEAFF.

CDR3 in DNA: TGTGCCAGCAGTGCAATAGGATCTGGGGGCTACACCTTC. It codes for CASSAIGSGGYTF. V usage is TRBV12-3 or TRBV12-4 and J usage is TRBJ1-2, with D hard to call. The germline V and J ends were trimmed by 5 bases and 8 bases, with 15 bases remaining between them. The CDR3 length is 13 residues.

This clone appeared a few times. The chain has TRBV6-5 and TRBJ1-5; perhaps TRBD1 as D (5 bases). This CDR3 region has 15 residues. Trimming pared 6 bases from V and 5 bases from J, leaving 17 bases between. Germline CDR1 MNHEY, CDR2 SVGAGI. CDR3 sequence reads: CASSPLSAGHQPQHF. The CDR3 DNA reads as TGTGCCAGCAGCCCCCTCTCGGCAGGGCATCAGCCCCAGCATTTT.

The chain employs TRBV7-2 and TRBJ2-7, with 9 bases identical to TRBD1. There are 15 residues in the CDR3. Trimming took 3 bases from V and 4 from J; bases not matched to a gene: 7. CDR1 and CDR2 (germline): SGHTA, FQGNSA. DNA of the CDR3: TGTGCCAGCAGCTTCGGACAGGGGCCAGGGTACGAGCAGTACTTC. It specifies CASSFGQGPGYEQYF.

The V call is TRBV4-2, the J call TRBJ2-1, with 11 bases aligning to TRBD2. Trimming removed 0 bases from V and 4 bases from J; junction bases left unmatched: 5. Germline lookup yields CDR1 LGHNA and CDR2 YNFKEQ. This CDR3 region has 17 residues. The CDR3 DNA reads TGTGCCAGCAGCCAAGACCCAGGACTAGCGGGTTACAATGAGCAGTTCTTC. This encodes CASSQDPGLAGYNEQFF.

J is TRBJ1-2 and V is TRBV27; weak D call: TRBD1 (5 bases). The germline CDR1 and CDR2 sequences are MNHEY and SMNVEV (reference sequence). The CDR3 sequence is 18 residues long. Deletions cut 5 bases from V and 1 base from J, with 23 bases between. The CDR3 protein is CASSAETRDPENNYGYTF. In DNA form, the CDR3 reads TGTGCCAGCAGTGCGGAGACTCGGGACCCAGAAAATAACTATGGCTACACCTTC.

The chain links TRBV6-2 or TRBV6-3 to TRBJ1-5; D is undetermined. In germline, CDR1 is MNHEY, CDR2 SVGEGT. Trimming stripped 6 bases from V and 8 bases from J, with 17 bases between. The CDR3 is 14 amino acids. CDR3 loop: CASSLRWGREPQHF. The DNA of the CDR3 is TGTGCCAGCAGCCTTAGGTGGGGAAGGGAGCCCCAGCATTTT.

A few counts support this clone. In DNA, the CDR3 is TGTGCCAGTAGTATCCGGGACAGGCGTGGCTACACCTTC. Protein: CASSIRDRRGYTF. This chain links TRBV19 with TRBJ1-2, with TRBD1 matching over 8 bases. Germline CDR1 reads LNHDA; CDR2 reads SQIVND (reference sequence). With 3 bases clipped from V and 7 bases from J, the junction kept 4 bases outside the gene matches. The CDR3 length is 13 residues.

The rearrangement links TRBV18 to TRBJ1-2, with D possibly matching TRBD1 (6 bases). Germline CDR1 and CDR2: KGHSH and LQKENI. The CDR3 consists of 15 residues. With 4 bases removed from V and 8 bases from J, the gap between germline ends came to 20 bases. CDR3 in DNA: TGTGCCAGCTCACATTTGGACAGCCCGGAGGGGGGCTACACCTTC. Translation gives CASSHLDSPEGGYTF.

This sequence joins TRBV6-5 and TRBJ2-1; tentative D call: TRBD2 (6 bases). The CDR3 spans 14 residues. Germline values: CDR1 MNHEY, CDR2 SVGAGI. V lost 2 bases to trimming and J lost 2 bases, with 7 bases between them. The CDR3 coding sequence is TGTGCCAGCAGTTACCGGGGGACCTACAATGAGCAGTTCTTC. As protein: CASSYRGTYNEQFF.

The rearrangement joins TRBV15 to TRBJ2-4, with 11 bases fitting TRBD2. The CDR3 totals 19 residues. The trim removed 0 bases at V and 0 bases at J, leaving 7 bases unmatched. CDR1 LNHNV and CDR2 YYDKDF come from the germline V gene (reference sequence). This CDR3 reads CATSRDRTSGSRAKNIQYF. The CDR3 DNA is TGTGCCACCAGCAGAGATAGAACTAGCGGGAGTAGAGCCAAAAACATTCAGTACTTC.

The CDR3 nucleotides read TGTGCCAGCAGCCTTTCGGGAAGACTCCTAGAACATGGCTACACCTTC. Its protein product is CASSLSGRLLEHGYTF. The rearrangement links TRBV7-9 to TRBJ1-2; D remains ambiguous. The V end was cut by 5 bases, the J end by 6 bases, with 22 bases between. Germline-derived CDR1 and CDR2 are SEHNR and FQNEAQ (reference sequence). CDR3 length: 16 residues.

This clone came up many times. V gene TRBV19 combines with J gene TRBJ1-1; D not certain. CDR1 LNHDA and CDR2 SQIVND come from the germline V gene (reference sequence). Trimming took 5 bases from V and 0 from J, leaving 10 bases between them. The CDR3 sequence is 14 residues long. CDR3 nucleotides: TGTGCCAGTAGTTCCCAGAGGATGAACACTGAAGCTTTCTTT. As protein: CASSSQRMNTEAFF.